The text below deals with one T cell receptor beta chain. Its antigen remains unidentified. The data derive from a study of shared clonotypes between healthy human individuals. Study findings and constraints: Among the subsets, naive ones generally showed larger estimated richness than memory ones.

In the sorted-subset replicate PCRs, around 220 ng DNA, 25,000 to 30,000 T cell genomes, was used. Authors' analysis steps: As immunoSEQ supplied junction-only sequences (without quality scores), filtering differed. Data came from immunoSEQ multiplex PCR; TCRdb stores just in-frame clones and leaves some out. From that table come the V and J calls and clone size; the DNA was used to work out D and trimming. The table has around 2.5 million clones, approximately 94% seen once. This CDR3 comprises 13 residues. Per germline, CDR1 SGHTA and CDR2 FQGTGA. Deletions cut 2 bases from V and 3 bases from J, with 7 bases between. Each sample came from a Caucasian adult donor living in Nashville, Tennessee.

Material for sequencing was naive CD4+ T cells from PBMCs. Subset: CD45RA+ positively selected. The chain recombines TRBV7-3 with TRBJ2-5; D unclear. The TCR sequence derives from a man younger than 35 in good health. Some clones in this sample may be carry-over from other donors' samples. The DNA for the CDR3 is TGTGCCAGCAGCTTAGCCTCCGAAGAGACCCAGTACTTC. Translation gives CASSLASEETQYF.